One and the same sample provided the 9 T cell receptor beta chains below, sequenced in a study of blood T cell repertoires in COVID-19. Produced via immunoSEQ multiplex PCR; TCRdb's table is partial and in-frame only. The repertoire holds about 110,000 clones, with 88% as singletons. Sequenced sample: peripheral blood. The receptors originated from a human donor in a cohort sampled during active COVID-19.

The chain employs TRBV19 and TRBJ1-2, with no clear D. The ends were cut back, 10 bases at V and 1 base at J, with 13 bases in the middle. The V gene's germline CDR1 is LNHDA and CDR2 SQIVND (reference sequence). The CDR3 is made up of 13 amino acids. CDR3 sequence (DNA): TGTGCCACGCGGGAGGGCTATAACTATGGCTACACCTTC. It is translated as CATREGYNYGYTF.

The chain has TRBV18 and TRBJ2-7; TRBD1 might be the D (5 bases). This CDR3 is built from 11 residues. The V gene's germline CDR1 is KGHSH and CDR2 LQKENI. V was clipped by 3 bases and J by 7 bases, with 7 bases between them. The CDR3 DNA follows: TGTGCCAGCTCACCTGACAGAGAGCAGTACTTC. This translates into CASSPDREQYF.

V usage is TRBV29-1 and J usage is TRBJ1-3; no clear D gene. CDR3 length: 12 amino acids. CDR1 SQVTM and CDR2 ANQGSEA come from the germline V gene. V was cut by 7 bases and J by 7 bases, with 14 bases left in between. The CDR3 DNA reads as TGCAGCGGCCGGACTATATCGAACACCATATATTTT. Protein product: CSGRTISNTIYF.

A word on this clone: A junction end diverges from the germline sequence, so it may reflect a read error. V and J are TRBV2 and TRBJ1-3; TRBD1 aligns across 8 bases. The length of the CDR3 is 12 residues. Germline assignment: CDR1 SNHLY and CDR2 FYNNEI. For the CDR3, the DNA is TGTGCCAGCAGTGACGGGACAGGCTGGGAGGATTTT. The encoded protein is CASSDGTGWEDF.

CDR3 protein: CASSFETGGRETQYF. The CDR3 DNA is TGTGCCAGCAGCTTCGAAACGGGGGGGAGGGAGACCCAGTACTTC. The chain recombines TRBV7-9 with TRBJ2-5, with 8 nucleotides matching TRBD2. Germline trimming cut 3 bases from V and 5 bases from J; bases unmatched to any gene: 8. The CDR3 is made up of 15 amino acids. Germline V CDR1 and CDR2: SEHNR, FQNEAQ (reference sequence).

With regard to this clone: The junction shows a germline mismatch at one end, possibly a read error. The chain links TRBV7-7 to TRBJ2-3, with D possibly matching TRBD1 (7 bases). The CDR3 extends over 13 amino acids. CDR1 is SSHAT and CDR2 is FNYEAQ in the germline V gene (reference sequence). CDR3 in amino acids: CASSPPRGDMQYF. DNA for the CDR3: TGTGCTAGCAGCCCGCCCAGGGGGGATATGCAGTATTTT.

This clone appeared once. The gene calls are TRBV6-1 and TRBJ2-7; no firm D call. V lost 1 base, J lost 5 bases, and 9 bases lay in between. Germline values: CDR1 MNHNS, CDR2 SASEGT. The CDR3 spans 13 residues. CDR3 region: CASSEVPLDEQYF. As DNA, the CDR3 is TGTGCCAGCAGTGAAGTTCCTCTCGACGAGCAGTACTTC.

The rearrangement joins TRBV12-3 or TRBV12-4 to TRBJ2-3; no definite D call. V was shortened by 7 bases and J by 5 bases, with 7 bases between the two germline ends. This CDR3 contains 11 residues. The CDR3 region has the DNA TGTGCCAGCACCTTACTAGATACGCAGTATTTT. Translating it yields CASTLLDTQYF.

The chain links TRBV5-1 to TRBJ2-4, with 7 nucleotides matching TRBD1. The V gene end was trimmed by 0 bases and the J gene end by 6 bases; junction bases not matched to a gene: 9. This CDR3 spans 16 amino acids. The germline V gene encodes CDR1 SGHRS and CDR2 YFSETQ. CDR3 region: CASSLGIEGARNIQYF. DNA for the CDR3: TGCGCCAGCAGCTTGGGGATCGAGGGGGCGCGAAACATTCAGTACTTC.